This T cell receptor beta chain was obtained from a study of Graves' ophthalmopathy and Graves' hyperthyroidism listed by TCRdb under 2018. As for the study more broadly: Peripheral blood was collected at initial diagnosis, before any treatment. The study used TCR beta repertoire signatures to distinguish Graves' ophthalmopathy from Graves' hyperthyroidism and to predict progression to ophthalmopathy. In total, approximately 130 blood samples were TCR-sequenced: some 40 ophthalmopathy, under 85 hyperthyroidism and some 17 hyperthyroidism-to-ophthalmopathy patients. To explore V-J signatures that distinguish ophthalmopathy from hyperthyroidism, a discovery set of 100 patients was enrolled, made up of 43 with ophthalmopathy and fewer than 60 with stable hyperthyroidism. The independent validation cohort included under 20 hyperthyroidism patients plus 17 patients who later progressed from hyperthyroidism to ophthalmopathy. T-cell repertoires of thyroid tissue and blood were compared in more than 5 hyperthyroidism patients. Following sample collection, hyperthyroidism patients were given methimazole at a starting dose of 30 mg daily, and ophthalmopathy patients were given high-dose intravenous methylprednisolone. The 75 to 100 discovery patients were randomly divided into training and test sets at a 7:3 ratio.

In the germline V gene, CDR1 corresponds to KGHDR and CDR2 to SFDVKD. The junction shows trimming of 4 bases on V and 3 bases on J, plus 9 bases between the germline ends. The CDR3 spans 13 residues, from the cysteine through the phenylalanine. Solely the CDR3 DNA is kept, with 39 bases framed from the first base. Ophthalmopathy patients were characterized by moderately to severely active disease, a Clinical Activity Score of at least 3, a NOSPECS grade of at least 4, and a disease duration under 3 months. Patients were excluded if they had other autoimmune diseases, uncontrolled infections, pregnancy or lactation. Diagnosis was based on clinical symptoms, serum thyroxine, TRAb, thyroid ultrasound and orbital computed tomography. PBMCs were isolated from 7.5 to 10 ml of fresh peripheral blood by Ficoll-Paque density gradient centrifugation. Total RNA was extracted with Trizol reagent and quality-checked on an Agilent 2100 Bioanalyzer.

This clonotype was seen at least ten times. Its antigen specificity is not known. Per-base quality was not reported, and no clone a single base away is much larger than it. TCR beta CDR3 regions were amplified from RNA transcripts for repertoire sequencing. The first round of RT-PCR was done with HTBI primers and the Qiagen OneStep RT-PCR kit, and was followed by a second round of multiplex PCR, then size selection and purification. Libraries were sequenced paired-end with 100 bp reads on an Illumina HiSeq2000. On the authors' methods: SOAPnuke was used to process the reads, removing any read that contained adapters or uncalled bases, had a mean Phred below 15, or lacked an exact match to the constant primer or identifier. COPE v1.2.5 was used to merge the high-quality paired reads. Clonotypes were defined as unique nucleotide sequences and were aligned to IMGT TRB V, D and J references using MiTCR v1.1. Only V-J combinations with frequency above 0.0001 were analysed, covering over 98% of repertoires. For each V-J combination, a TCR clonal expansion and chaos score was defined as the ratio of F50 clonal expansion to chaos observed in the TCRdist matrix. Features were reduced by Welch's t-statistics and random forest to approximately 12 V-J combinations, which fed a naive Bayes classifier. The Morisita-Horn index was used to measure how similar the thyroid and blood repertoires were. TCRdb's own reprocessing of the public reads used fastp at Q25 and MiXCR and kept productive beta chains. Each CDR3 protein appears once, grouped with its most common genes and DNA. TCRdb, rather than the study authors, made the V and J calls. This sample lists roughly 500,000 distinct CDR3 sequences; around 14% were detected once. About 10% of the sample lies in the top ten.

General study outcomes and caveats: Most expanded thyroid clonotypes with frequency above 0.001 were also detected in blood, suggesting blood repertoires may reflect the thyroid immune response. In cross-validation, the 13-signature model distinguished ophthalmopathy from stable hyperthyroidism with just over 85% sensitivity and roughly 81% specificity, and in the test set the corresponding values were about 80% and 75%. Sample size was not predetermined statistically, and investigators were not blinded to group allocation. In validation, the model predicted ophthalmopathy progression with roughly 68% sensitivity and roughly 72% specificity; more than ten predicted patients were CT-confirmed with GO in a median of approximately 6.5 months.

Recombination connected TRBV24-1 to TRBJ2-7, with TRBD1 tentatively as D gene (6 bases match). Sequencing was done on a sample of blood. The TCR comes from a woman in her twenties or thirties with Graves' ophthalmopathy. Donor details come from another sample of the same person, matched by shared clones. The CDR3 in this case is CATSDPGDYEQYF. The base sequence is TGTGCCACCAGTGACCCAGGGGACTACGAGCAGTACTTC.